This T cell receptor (beta chain) comes out of a study of blood T cell repertoires in COVID-19. Libraries were prepared by immunoSEQ multiplex PCR; TCRdb keeps only in-frame clonotypes and omits some of them. Altogether 150,000 to 200,000 clones are present, over 80% being singletons, with the ten largest covering 5.2%. With 3 bases clipped from V and 7 bases from J, the junction kept 6 bases outside the gene matches. CDR3 length: 14 residues. The germline CDR1 and CDR2 sequences are SGHAT and FQNNGV. The sample was peripheral blood. This sequence was found in a woman between 25 and 40 years old with acute or convalescent COVID-19. The chain recombines TRBV11-2 with TRBJ2-7; 10 bases align to TRBD2. In DNA, the CDR3 is TGTGCCAGCAGCTTCCTAGCGGGAGCCGGGGAGCAGTACTTC. Protein product: CASSFLAGAGEQYF.